This T cell receptor (beta chain) originates from a study of cytomegalovirus exposure and HLA in healthy donors. Whole-study findings and limits: In vitro data verified a few CMV-associated chains as specific for CMV antigens. Rare TCR sequences predominated, though certain public TCRs were found in many donors. According to a later analysis, TCR clusters from the first cohort tended to co-occur in the roughly 130 validation repertoires. The study designated 164 TCR beta chains cytomegalovirus-associated.

From germline, CDR1 is GTSNPN and CDR2 SVGIG (reference sequence). The CDR3 sequence is 19 residues long. J lost 0 bases, V lost 0 bases, and 10 bases had no gene match. Points on this clone: Its matching antigen is unknown.

The assay was immunoSEQ multiplex PCR, and TCRdb's table has in-frame clones only and misses some. The table has some 140,000 clones, 75% to 90% seen once. The receptor was isolated from a man younger than 35 in good health and CMV-seropositive. V and J are TRBV30 and TRBJ2-4; 11 positions agree with TRBD2. The sample was PBMCs. CDR3 region: CAWSVLRGTSGVAKNIQYF. CDR3 coding DNA: TGTGCCTGGAGTGTACTCCGGGGGACTAGCGGTGTAGCCAAAAACATTCAGTACTTC.